This TCR beta chain was found in a study of blood T cell repertoires in COVID-19 (dated by TCRdb to the early 2020s). Describing the broader study: Samples from collaborators originated in the United States, Italy and Spain and spanned both the acute and convalescent phases of COVID-19. The material from the prospective study consisted of cDNA or gDNA derived from T cells, B-cell-depleted T cells, or PBMCs. Subjects who had been exposed to COVID-19, were actively infected with it, or had recovered from it provided the deeply sampled blood TCRbeta repertoires that made up the dataset. The repertoires were made available in a free public database intended to serve as a resource for research on the immune response to SARS-CoV-2. The samples were drawn from the first 160 participants of the ongoing ImmuneRACE study and from over a thousand subjects provided by 6 global collaborators. A de-identified subject ID, COVID-19 status, age in years and sex were almost always included in the sample metadata. Where HLA class I and class II types were available, the types were taken from metadata supplied by the sample provider, not from assay-based typing.

Here is what the overall study found, with its caveats: The amount of clinical and demographic metadata varied by source and participant and was provided uncurated.

TCRbeta CDR3 regions were amplified from genomic DNA by means of the immunoSEQ Assay, a bias-controlled multiplex PCR. The study's processing was this. Nucleated cell counts per sample were estimated from amplification of reference gene primers within the assay. To quantify the absolute abundance of each unique TCRbeta CDR3 rearrangement, sequence reads were collapsed and filtered. For each sample, productive Simpson clonality was calculated by taking the square root of Simpson's diversity index across productive rearrangements. Imported from immuneACCESS, the table was reduced by TCRdb to in-frame sequences with V and J called. These copies leave out some clones; in studies compared against another copy, an unresolved V gene accounts for under half, and the cause of the remainder is not known. V and J calls and clone size come straight from that table; D and trimming were deduced from the DNA. The sample has a few hundred thousand clones on record, approximately 82% of them singletons. The ten most abundant clones make up roughly 3.1% of the sample.

This clone occurred a few times. Its cognate antigen has yet to be identified. No much larger clonotype is one base removed from it; base qualities were not supplied. Collaborating institutions collected whole blood in K2EDTA tubes following their own protocols. For TCRbeta analysis, collaborators shipped samples in one of three forms: frozen whole blood, isolated PBMCs, or DNA extracted from either of those sample types. According to the germline V gene, CDR1 reads KGHDR and CDR2 reads SFDVKD. The CDR3 holds 16 amino acids from the cysteine to the phenylalanine. Left in the record is the CDR3 DNA by itself, 48 bases read in frame from the first base. V has 4 bases trimmed and J has 8 bases trimmed; junction bases matching no gene number 15.

The receptor was isolated from a woman younger than 30 with acute or convalescent COVID-19. Material for sequencing was peripheral blood. The chain uses TRBV24-1 and TRBJ1-2, and 7 junction bases match TRBD1. For the CDR3, the sequence is CATSDAAGQHPWGYTF. The base sequence is TGTGCCACCAGTGACGCCGCGGGACAGCACCCCTGGGGCTACACCTTC.